These T cell receptor beta chains were read from a single sample in a study of T cell clones after liver transplantation. Generated by immunoSEQ multiplex PCR, the TCRdb table keeps only in-frame clones and is missing some. The table shows tens of thousands of clones, with under 90% occurring only once. Sequencing used CD4+ T cells from blood, obtained 12 months after liver transplant. These receptors all stem from a human patient who received a liver transplant. A share of the T cells may be of graft donor origin. CDR3s include the opening cysteine and the closing phenylalanine or tryptophan. A D gene is named only where the DNA matches it firmly. Clone size is given for some rows only: seen once, a few or many times, or a class if the clone is expanded.

J: TRBJ1-1; size: -; V: TRBV5-1; D: -; CDR3: CASSPATVLTEAFF; DNA: TGCGCCAGCAGCCCAGCGACAGTCTTGACTGAAGCTTTCTTT
J: TRBJ2-1; size: -; V: TRBV27; D: -; CDR3: CASSLFTGEQFF; DNA: TGTGCCAGCAGTTTATTCACAGGAGAGCAGTTCTTC
J: TRBJ2-1; size: -; V: TRBV27; D: TRBD1; CDR3: CASSSYRGPSPYNEQFF; DNA: TGTGCCAGCAGTAGTTACAGGGGACCTAGTCCCTACAATGAGCAGTTCTTC
J: TRBJ1-1; size: -; V: TRBV27; D: TRBD1; CDR3: CANLTGDEAFF; DNA: TGTGCCAACCTGACAGGGGATGAAGCTTTCTTT
J: TRBJ2-3; size: -; V: TRBV4-3; D: -; CDR3: CASSQGGWTDTQYF; DNA: TGCGCCAGCAGCCAAGGAGGTTGGACAGATACGCAGTATTTT
J: TRBJ2-7; size: -; V: TRBV29-1; D: -; CDR3: CSAGHLKYEQYF; DNA: TGCAGCGCGGGACATCTCAAATACGAGCAGTACTTC
J: TRBJ1-4; size: once; V: TRBV5-1; D: TRBD1; CDR3: CASSSRGGGEKLFF; DNA: TGCGCCAGCAGCTCCAGGGGGGGCGGTGAAAAACTGTTTTTT
J: TRBJ2-4; size: -; V: TRBV4-1; D: -; CDR3: CASSQERPLEQNIQYF; DNA: TGCGCCAGCAGCCAAGAGCGGCCCCTAGAACAAAACATTCAGTACTTC
J: TRBJ1-1; size: few; V: TRBV28; D: TRBD1; CDR3: CASSFRDRANTEAFF; DNA: TGTGCCAGCAGTTTTCGGGACAGGGCGAACACTGAAGCTTTCTTT
J: TRBJ2-1; size: -; V: TRBV5-6; D: -; CDR3: CASSFRGRNNEQFF; DNA: TGTGCCAGCAGCTTCCGCGGAAGAAACAATGAGCAGTTCTTC
J: TRBJ2-7; size: -; V: TRBV23-1; D: TRBD1; CDR3: CASSQSGGQGRLVIEQYF; DNA: TGCGCCAGCAGTCAATCAGGCGGACAGGGGAGATTAGTCATCGAGCAGTACTTC
J: TRBJ1-1; size: -; V: TRBV7-9; D: -; CDR3: CASSPRHTEAFF; DNA: TGTGCCAGCAGCCCACGCCACACTGAAGCTTTCTTT
J: TRBJ1-3; size: -; V: TRBV28; D: TRBD1; CDR3: CASSALPGQVGNTIYF; DNA: TGTGCCAGCAGTGCCCTCCCTGGACAGGTCGGAAACACCATATATTTT
J: TRBJ1-1; size: -; V: TRBV5-1; D: -; CDR3: CASSFSGRTGTEAFF; DNA: TGCGCCAGCAGCTTCTCTGGGAGAACAGGCACTGAAGCTTTCTTT
J: TRBJ2-7; size: -; V: TRBV6-1; D: TRBD2; CDR3: CASSERIRRGDEQYF; DNA: TGTGCCAGCAGTGAAAGGATAAGGCGGGGGGACGAGCAGTACTTC
J: TRBJ2-5; size: -; V: TRBV10-3; D: -; CDR3: CAISASTWGQETQYF; DNA: TGTGCCATCAGCGCGTCGACCTGGGGTCAAGAGACCCAGTACTTC
J: TRBJ1-2; size: -; V: TRBV28; D: -; CDR3: CASTKSLYGYTF; DNA: TGTGCCAGCACCAAATCCTTATATGGCTACACCTTC
J: TRBJ2-3; size: -; V: TRBV29-1; D: -; CDR3: CSVQGPTVPDTQYF; DNA: TGCAGCGTTCAAGGGCCAACGGTCCCAGATACGCAGTATTTT
J: TRBJ1-2; size: once; V: TRBV6-1; D: TRBD1; CDR3: CASSFRGQNGYTF; DNA: TGTGCCAGCAGTTTCAGGGGGCAAAATGGCTACACCTTC
J: TRBJ2-7; size: -; V: TRBV28; D: TRBD1; CDR3: CASSLPRGQVHEQYF; DNA: TGTGCCAGCAGTTTGCCCCGGGGACAGGTACACGAGCAGTACTTC
J: TRBJ2-3; size: -; V: TRBV20-1; D: -; CDR3: CSPIFTDTQYF; DNA: TGCAGTCCCATCTTCACGGATACGCAGTATTTT
J: TRBJ2-3; size: -; V: TRBV5-4; D: -; CDR3: CASSLEEGDTQYF; DNA: TGTGCCAGCAGCTTAGAAGAAGGAGATACGCAGTATTTT
J: TRBJ2-7; size: -; V: TRBV4-3; D: -; CDR3: CASSQEVRGEQYF; DNA: TGCGCCAGCAGCCAAGAGGTTAGAGGGGAGCAGTACTTC
J: TRBJ2-5; size: -; V: TRBV9; D: -; CDR3: CASSPGTFQETQYF; DNA: TGTGCCAGCAGCCCTGGGACTTTCCAGGAGACCCAGTACTTC
J: TRBJ2-3; size: few; V: TRBV29-1; D: TRBD2; CDR3: CSVVSSGRAGGTDTQYF; DNA: TGCAGCGTTGTCAGTAGCGGGAGGGCCGGGGGCACAGATACGCAGTATTTT
J: TRBJ2-3; size: few; V: TRBV5-4; D: TRBD2; CDR3: CASSSPLTSGRARTDTQYF; DNA: TGTGCCAGCAGCTCCCCCCTGACTAGCGGGAGGGCCCGCACAGATACGCAGTATTTT
J: TRBJ2-2; size: -; V: TRBV6-1; D: TRBD1; CDR3: CASSRTGGITGELFF; DNA: TGTGCCAGCAGTAGGACAGGGGGCATCACCGGGGAGCTGTTTTTT
J: TRBJ2-1; size: -; V: TRBV7-2; D: TRBD2; CDR3: CASSQALAGNAYNEQFF; DNA: TGCGCCAGCAGCCAAGCCCTAGCGGGGAATGCTTACAATGAGCAGTTCTTC
J: TRBJ2-2; size: -; V: TRBV27; D: TRBD2; CDR3: CASSLTERAGVPTGELFF; DNA: TGTGCCAGCAGTTTAACAGAGCGGGCGGGAGTGCCCACCGGGGAGCTGTTTTTT
J: TRBJ1-4; size: -; V: TRBV18; D: TRBD1; CDR3: CASSSRTGPRSSEKLFF; DNA: TGTGCCAGCTCATCGCGGACAGGGCCCCGGTCTTCGGAAAAACTGTTTTTT
J: TRBJ1-2; size: -; V: TRBV6-6; D: -; CDR3: CASSPTTGPYGYTF; DNA: TGTGCCAGCAGTCCGACCACAGGGCCCTATGGCTACACCTTC
J: TRBJ1-1; size: -; V: TRBV29-1; D: TRBD1; CDR3: CSVDGRGMTEAFF; DNA: TGCAGCGTTGACGGCAGGGGGATGACTGAAGCTTTCTTT
J: TRBJ2-3; size: -; V: TRBV4-1; D: -; CDR3: CASSQVLDTQYF; DNA: TGCGCCAGCAGCCAAGTACTAGATACGCAGTATTTT
J: TRBJ1-5; size: -; V: TRBV7-9; D: -; CDR3: CASSRGVSNQPQHF; DNA: TGTGCCAGCAGCAGAGGGGTAAGCAATCAGCCCCAGCATTTT
J: TRBJ2-7; size: -; V: TRBV6-5; D: TRBD2; CDR3: CASSYGGTTSYEQYF; DNA: TGTGCCAGCAGTTACGGAGGGACTACCTCCTACGAGCAGTACTTC